The next 30 T cell receptor beta chains were all read from a single sample in a study of OX40 agonist ivuxolimab in advanced cancers. Here immunoSEQ multiplex PCR was the method, and the copy in TCRdb shows in-frame clones only, minus some. The table includes tens of thousands of clones, approximately 83% detected once. The sequencing here drew on CD4+ or CD8+ T cells sorted from blood, taken in a trial of the OX40 agonist ivuxolimab. The receptors here all came from an adult with an advanced solid tumor such as melanoma, head and neck, liver or kidney cancer.

CDR3 residues: CASSQVGSGNTIYF. The CDR3 DNA reads TGTGCCAGCAGCCAAGTAGGGAGCGGAAACACCATATATTTT. The V call is TRBV14, the J call TRBJ1-3; D gene unclear. Trimming removed 1 base at V and 4 bases at J, with 8 bases between. CDR1 is SGHDN and CDR2 is FVKESK in the germline V gene. CDR3 length: 14 amino acids.

This chain connects TRBV18 to TRBJ1-1; 8 bases map to TRBD1. CDR1 and CDR2 from the germline V gene are KGHSH and LQKENI. The CDR3 loop spans 15 amino acids. Trimming at V came to 4 bases and at J to 0 bases, leaving 4 bases not matched to a gene. The CDR3 region has the DNA TGTGCCAGCTCACTAGCAGGGGGCATGAACACTGAAGCTTTCTTT. Translated, it gives CASSLAGGMNTEAFF.

This sequence joins TRBV4-1 and TRBJ2-7, with 8 bases identical to TRBD1. Germline CDR1 MGHRA, CDR2 YSYEKL. The ends lost 3 bases at V and 3 bases at J; junction bases unmatched: 10. The CDR3 extends over 16 amino acids. The CDR3, as DNA: TGCGCCAGCAGCCAGCTACCGGGACAGGCCGTCTACGAGCAGTACTTC. It encodes CASSQLPGQAVYEQYF.

J is TRBJ1-1 and V is TRBV11-2; no firm D call. Trimming took off 3 bases at V and 2 bases at J, with 7 bases between the two ends. The CDR3 spans 13 residues. Germline V gene lookup returns CDR1 SGHAT and CDR2 FQNNGV. The DNA for the CDR3 is TGTGCCAGCAGCTTTAGGTCCAACACTGAAGCTTTCTTT. Translation: CASSFRSNTEAFF.

The rearrangement uses TRBV4-1 and TRBJ2-7, with TRBD2 as a possible D gene (5 bases). The CDR3 contains 17 residues. Germline loops: CDR1 MGHRA, CDR2 YSYEKL. Trimming cost V 0 bases and J 3 bases, with 18 bases left between them. The DNA of the CDR3 is TGCGCCAGCAGCCAAGATGGAGGTAGCGCAATCGGCTACGAGCAGTACTTC. Its translation: CASSQDGGSAIGYEQYF.

The CDR3 DNA follows: TGCGCCAGCAGCTTGGGGCGGGATGGAGAGACCCAGTACTTC. Its translation: CASSLGRDGETQYF. V and J are TRBV5-1 and TRBJ2-5, with D possibly TRBD2 on 6 matching bases. The CDR3 extends over 14 amino acids. Per the germline V gene, CDR1 is SGHRS and CDR2 is YFSETQ. Trimming took off 0 bases at V and 4 bases at J, with 10 bases between the two ends. The complete variable domain, with remaining parts taken from reference TRBV5-1 and TRBJ2-5, reads KAGVTQTPRYLIKTRGQQVTLSCSPISGHRSVSWYQQTPGQGLQFLFEYFSETQRNKGNFPGRFSGRQFSNSRSEMNVSTLELGDSALYLCASSLGRDGETQYFGPGTRLLVL.

V gene TRBV10-1 combines with J gene TRBJ2-7, with 10 nucleotides matching TRBD2. This CDR3 region has 13 residues. Germline assignment: CDR1 WNHNN and CDR2 SYGVQD (reference sequence). With V trimmed by 8 bases and J by 7 bases, 8 bases remained unmatched. CDR3 region: CASVHSGRREQYF. The DNA of the CDR3 is TGCGCCAGCGTCCATAGCGGGAGGAGGGAGCAGTACTTC.

This clone was seen a single time. The genes are TRBV7-2 and TRBJ1-5; D remains ambiguous. Per the germline V gene, CDR1 is SGHTA and CDR2 is FQGNSA. Trimming left V 1 base short and J 5 bases short, with 12 bases between. The CDR3 has 15 residues. The DNA for the CDR3 is TGTGCCAGCAGCTTAGATATCGGGGTTTATCAGCCCCAGCATTTT. Encoded protein: CASSLDIGVYQPQHF.

The genes are TRBV28 and TRBJ1-2; TRBD1 aligns across 7 bases. This CDR3 contains 13 residues. CDR1 is MDHEN, CDR2 SYDVKM, per germline. V lost 7 bases, J lost 8 bases, and 10 bases stayed unmatched. CDR3 sequence (DNA): TGTGCCAGCACCCCGGGACAGCGAGTAGGCTACACCTTC. Protein sequence: CASTPGQRVGYTF.

This clone is a singleton in its sample. The chain combines TRBV19 with TRBJ2-1, with TRBD1 matching 10 bases. CDR1 and CDR2 (germline): LNHDA, SQIVND (reference sequence). V lost 7 bases, J lost 10 bases, and 10 bases stayed unmatched. This CDR3 spans 14 amino acids. As DNA, the CDR3 is TGTGCCAGTAAAATTGGACAGGGGGTATCGGAGCAGTTCTTC. It is translated as CASKIGQGVSEQFF.

The chain recombines TRBV2 with TRBJ1-6, with no clear D. The CDR3 has 14 amino acids. The ends were cut back, 5 bases at V and 4 bases at J, with 9 bases in the middle. CDR1 and CDR2 from the germline V gene are SNHLY and FYNNEI. The CDR3 protein is CASSTRSYNSPLHF. CDR3 nucleotides: TGTGCCAGCAGTACCAGGAGTTATAATTCACCCCTCCACTTT. Together with reference TRBV2 and TRBJ1-6, the CDR3 gives the full variable domain: EPEVTQTPSHQVTQMGQEVILRCVPISNHLYFYWYRQILGQKVEFLVSFYNNEISEKSEIFDDQFSVERPDGSNFTLKIRSTKLEDSAMYFCASSTRSYNSPLHFGNGTRLTVT.

The chain links TRBV7-2 to TRBJ1-2, with D possibly being TRBD1 (5 bases). Germline V gene sequence: CDR1 SGHTA, CDR2 FQGNSA. Trimming took 1 base from V and 5 from J, leaving 14 bases between them. This CDR3 is 15 amino acids long. The CDR3 spells CASSLGGADLYGYTF. CDR3 DNA sequence: TGTGCCAGCAGCTTAGGAGGGGCAGATCTTTATGGCTACACCTTC. Full variable domain (remainder filled in from reference TRBV7-2 and TRBJ1-2): GAGVSQSPSNKVTEKGKDVELRCDPISGHTALYWYRQSLGQGLEFLIYFQGNSAPDKSGLPSDRFSAERTGGSVSTLTIQRTQQEDSAVYLCASSLGGADLYGYTFGSGTRLTVV.

The V gene is TRBV6-5, the J gene TRBJ2-5; D is tentatively TRBD1 or TRBD2 (6 bases each). TRBJ2-7 explains the end of the DNA better; the J call may be wrong. This CDR3 contains 13 residues. The germline V gene encodes CDR1 MNHEY and CDR2 SVGAGI. CDR3 in DNA: TGTGCCAGCAGTCGGGGGCCGTCCTACGAGCAGTACTTC. Its protein is CASSRGPSYEQYF.

This rearrangement joins TRBV11-3 to TRBJ1-5, with D uncertain. Germline V lookup: CDR1 SGHNT, CDR2 YENEEA. V lost 6 bases to trimming and J lost 0 bases, with 9 bases between them. The CDR3 spans 14 residues. The CDR3 DNA is TGTGCCAGCAGGGCGGGATATAGCAATCAGCCCCAGCATTTT. Translated, it gives CASRAGYSNQPQHF.

The chain combines TRBV2 with TRBJ2-7; tentatively, D is TRBD1 or TRBD2 (5 bases each). The CDR3 length is 12 residues. With 7 bases removed from V and 3 bases from J, the gap between germline ends came to 10 bases. Per the germline V gene, CDR1 is SNHLY and CDR2 is FYNNEI. CDR3 in amino acids: CASTGQDYEQYF. CDR3 nucleotides: TGTGCCAGCACGGGGCAAGACTACGAGCAGTACTTC.

This sequence joins TRBV19 and TRBJ2-1; D uncertain. The CDR3 sequence is 14 residues long. Germline CDR1 and CDR2: LNHDA and SQIVND (reference sequence). Trimming left V 5 bases short and J 2 bases short, with 10 bases between. Here the CDR3 DNA reads TGTGCCAGTAGTTCGGCACCCGCCTACAATGAGCAGTTCTTC. Translation gives CASSSAPAYNEQFF. Full variable domain (remainder filled in from reference TRBV19 and TRBJ2-1): DGGITQSPKYLFRKEGQNVTLSCEQNLNHDAMYWYRQDPGQGLRLIYYSQIVNDFQKGDIAEGYSVSREKKESFPLTVTSAQKNPTAFYLCASSSAPAYNEQFFGPGTRLTVL.

This sequence joins TRBV11-2 and TRBJ1-3; 7 bases are a match to TRBD1. Per germline, CDR1 SGHAT and CDR2 FQNNGV. The V gene end was trimmed by 6 bases and the J gene end by 6 bases; junction bases not matched to a gene: 11. The CDR3 sequence is 15 residues long. The CDR3 here is CASRTDRDGLNTIYF. The CDR3 nucleotides are TGTGCCAGCAGGACAGACAGGGATGGGTTAAACACCATATATTTT.

The chain recombines TRBV2 with TRBJ2-7, with D perhaps TRBD1 (5 bases). The CDR3 extends over 13 amino acids. Germline CDR1 reads SNHLY; CDR2 reads FYNNEI. V gave up 7 bases and J gave up 3 bases, with 13 bases separating them. For the CDR3, the DNA is TGTGCCAGCATTCTCCGACAGTACTACGAGCAGTACTTC. Translation: CASILRQYYEQYF.

The rearrangement joins TRBV10-1 to TRBJ1-2, with D unresolved. This CDR3 is built from 13 residues. V gave up 0 bases and J gave up 4 bases, with 6 bases separating them. CDR1 is WNHNN, CDR2 SYGVQD, per germline (reference sequence). Here the CDR3 DNA reads TGCGCCAGCAGTGAGTCGAACGGCTATGGCTACACCTTC. It is translated as CASSESNGYGYTF.

This clone appeared once. The rearrangement joins TRBV6-5 to TRBJ2-2, with unresolved D. The CDR3 length is 13 residues. Trimming pared 4 bases from V and 2 bases from J, leaving 5 bases between. Germline-derived CDR1 and CDR2 are MNHEY and SVGAGI. The CDR3 nucleotides read TGTGCCAGCAGTTCGGTCAACACCGGGGAGCTGTTTTTT. Translated: CASSSVNTGELFF.

The genes are TRBV27 and TRBJ2-7; 9 positions agree with TRBD2. The CDR3 is 15 amino acids. V was clipped by 6 bases and J by 1 base; unmatched bases: 7. CDR1 and CDR2 (germline): MNHEY, SMNVEV (reference sequence). The CDR3 reads CASSPLGLASYEQYF. As DNA, the CDR3 is TGTGCCAGCAGCCCCTTGGGACTAGCTTCCTACGAGCAGTACTTC.

The chain employs TRBV5-6 and TRBJ2-1, with 8 bases matching TRBD2. Trimming removed 2 bases from V and 9 bases from J; junction bases left unmatched: 10. CDR1 and CDR2 from the germline V gene are SGHDT and YYEEEE. This CDR3 is built from 15 residues. The CDR3 DNA reads as TGTGCCAGCAGCTTACCGGGGGGGCCTTATCTTGAGCAGTTCTTC. Its translation is CASSLPGGPYLEQFF.

The rearrangement links TRBV29-1 to TRBJ2-1; 7 bases are shared with TRBD2. Germline V gene lookup returns CDR1 SQVTM and CDR2 ANQGSEA. Trimming cost V 4 bases and J 1 base; bases outside gene matches: 7. This CDR3 region has 15 residues. CDR3 in amino acids: CSVGGGRWSYNEQFF. As DNA, the CDR3 is TGCAGCGTTGGGGGGGGACGGTGGTCCTACAATGAGCAGTTCTTC.

This rearrangement joins TRBV27 to TRBJ1-2; 8 bases are a match to TRBD1. The CDR3 is made up of 13 amino acids. Unmatched junction bases numbered 4, after V lost 6 bases and J lost 4 bases. The V gene's germline CDR1 is MNHEY and CDR2 SMNVEV (reference sequence). CDR3 in amino acids: CASRRQGRYGYTF. CDR3 nucleotide sequence: TGTGCCAGCAGACGACAGGGGCGCTATGGCTACACCTTC.

This clone has only one observation. The V and J genes are TRBV7-9 and TRBJ1-4; TRBD1 is a possible D gene (5 bases). Trimming took off 3 bases at V and 9 bases at J, with 8 bases between the two ends. Germline V CDR1 and CDR2: SEHNR, FQNEAQ (reference sequence). The CDR3 loop spans 12 amino acids. CDR3 sequence (DNA): TGTGCCAGCAGCTTCGGGGCCCAAAAACTGTTTTTT. This translates into CASSFGAQKLFF. Together with reference TRBV7-9 and TRBJ1-4, the CDR3 gives the full variable domain: DTGVSQNPRHKITKRGQNVTFRCDPISEHNRLYWYRQTLGQGPEFLTYFQNEAQLEKSRLLSDRFSAERPKGSFSTLEIQRTEQGDSAMYLCASSFGAQKLFFGSGTQLSVL.

The chain recombines TRBV11-2 with TRBJ1-2; TRBD1 might be the D (6 bases). This CDR3 is 14 amino acids long. With 6 bases removed from V and 6 bases from J, the gap between germline ends came to 17 bases. Germline CDR1 SGHAT, CDR2 FQNNGV. The CDR3 is CASSYSRDIHGYTF. DNA of the CDR3: TGTGCCAGCAGTTATAGCCGGGACATCCATGGCTACACCTTC.

J is TRBJ1-1 and V is TRBV11-3, with 7 bases identical to TRBD1. The CDR3 totals 15 residues. V dropped 5 bases and J dropped 4; count of bases not matched to a gene: 10. Germline V gives CDR1 SGHNT, CDR2 YENEEA. The CDR3 sequence is CASSTNRQGGTEAFF. CDR3 nucleotide sequence: TGTGCCAGCAGCACGAATCGACAGGGAGGCACTGAAGCTTTCTTT. The full variable domain, completed using reference TRBV11-3 and TRBJ1-1, is EAGVVQSPRYKIIEKKQPVAFWCNPISGHNTLYWYLQNLGQGPELLIRYENEEAVDDSQLPKDRFSAERLKGVDSTLKIQPAELGDSAVYLCASSTNRQGGTEAFFGQGTRLTVV.

The chain combines TRBV30 with TRBJ1-4, with a possible D match to TRBD1 (6 bases). There are 14 residues in the CDR3. The V end was cut by 0 bases, the J end by 8 bases, with 13 bases between. Germline CDR1 and CDR2: GTSNPN and SVGIG (reference sequence). The CDR3 loop is CAWSVGGAQEKLFF. The CDR3 bases are TGTGCCTGGAGTGTCGGGGGGGCTCAAGAAAAACTGTTTTTT.

This rearrangement joins TRBV6-5 to TRBJ1-2; a weak D match, TRBD1 (5 bases). Trimming took 6 bases from V and 4 from J, leaving 15 bases between them. The germline V gene has CDR1 MNHEY and CDR2 SVGAGI. The CDR3 has 14 residues. CDR3 sequence: CASRRGTGSYGYTF. DNA for the CDR3: TGTGCCAGCAGACGCGGGACGGGGAGCTATGGCTACACCTTC.

This chain links TRBV27 with TRBJ2-7; D is unresolved. Germline CDR1 and CDR2: MNHEY and SMNVEV (reference sequence). The germline V and J ends were trimmed by 4 bases and 2 bases, with 15 bases remaining between them. This CDR3 is 15 amino acids long. This chain's CDR3 is CASSSIPTRPYEQYF. The DNA for the CDR3 is TGTGCCAGCAGTTCGATCCCGACACGGCCCTACGAGCAGTACTTC.